Presented here are 18 T cell receptor beta chains from one specimen sequenced in a study of lymphopenia after photon versus proton radiotherapy. TCRdb's copy holds only in-frame clones and misses some; the assay was immunoSEQ multiplex PCR. The sample consists of fewer than 25,000 clones, 84% of them appearing once. The source was peripheral blood, collected from a patient treated with photon-based radiotherapy. The receptors come from a woman aged 45-60 years with pancreatic cancer.

This clone was seen only once. The J gene is TRBJ2-3, the V gene TRBV4-3, with 10 bases identical to TRBD2. This CDR3 is built from 16 residues. The V and J ends lost 4 bases and 3 bases, in that order; junction bases with no gene match: 7. Germline CDR1 and CDR2: LGHNA and YSLEER. This CDR3 reads CASSLYSSGSTDTQYF. CDR3 sequence (DNA): TGCGCCAGCAGCCTCTATTCTAGCGGGAGTACAGATACGCAGTATTTT.

In this sample, this clone turned up a few times. The sample contains more than one DNA sequence encoding this CDR3. This chain uses TRBV5-1 with TRBJ2-1; D ambiguous. The length of the CDR3 is 12 residues. Germline CDR1 reads SGHRS; CDR2 reads YFSETQ. V was clipped by 4 bases and J by 3 bases, with 5 bases between them. The CDR3 nucleotides are TGCGCCAGCAGCCTCAACTACAATGAGCAGTTCTTC. Amino acids: CASSLNYNEQFF.

V and J are TRBV29-1 and TRBJ1-1, with D perhaps matching TRBD1 (5 bases). This CDR3 comprises 14 residues. CDR1 and CDR2 (germline): SQVTM, ANQGSEA. The CDR3 reads CRGDLGTANTEAFF. The CDR3 DNA sequence: TGCAGGGGGGACCTTGGGACGGCGAACACTGAAGCTTTCTTT.

The V gene is TRBV5-1, the J gene TRBJ2-3; TRBD2 aligns across 12 bases. This CDR3 contains 15 residues. V lost 0 bases to trimming and J lost 5 bases; unmatched junction nucleotides: 1. Germline values: CDR1 SGHRS, CDR2 YFSETQ. The CDR3 DNA reads as TGCGCCAGCAGCTTGGGGACTAGCGGGGTAGATACGCAGTATTTT. It specifies CASSLGTSGVDTQYF.

The gene calls are TRBV7-8 and TRBJ2-1, with 12 bases that match TRBD2. V was pared by 5 bases and J by 5 bases, with 7 bases of the junction left unmatched. This CDR3 has 16 amino acids. Germline V gene lookup returns CDR1 SGHVS and CDR2 FQNEAQ. This chain's CDR3 is CASSLSSGRAHNEQFF. The CDR3 nucleotides read TGTGCCAGCAGCCTCTCTAGCGGGAGGGCCCACAATGAGCAGTTCTTC.

The chain joins TRBV19 to TRBJ1-4; 9 positions agree with TRBD1. Germline CDR1 is LNHDA and CDR2 is SQIVND (reference sequence). Losses at the gene ends were 9 bases for V and 7 bases for J; bases not matched to a gene: 6. This CDR3 comprises 13 residues. In nucleotides, the CDR3 is TGTGCCAGCGGGACAGGGTCTACTGAAAAACTGTTTTTT. This gives the protein CASGTGSTEKLFF.

The genes are TRBV7-2 and TRBJ2-5; D assignment may be TRBD1 or TRBD2 (7 bases each). The length of the CDR3 is 18 residues. The germline V and J ends were trimmed by 5 bases and 4 bases, with 26 bases remaining between them. CDR1 is SGHTA and CDR2 is FQGNSA in the germline V gene. The CDR3 protein is CASSRVAGAGGVRETQYF. In DNA form, the CDR3 reads TGTGCCAGCAGCCGGGTCGCTGGAGCAGGGGGGGTTCGAGAGACCCAGTACTTC.

The rearrangement uses TRBV30 and TRBJ2-7; D not resolved. Germline V CDR1 and CDR2: GTSNPN, SVGIG (reference sequence). Trimming removed 3 bases at V and 2 bases at J, with 5 bases between. This CDR3 contains 11 residues. The CDR3 loop is CAWSFAYEQYF. The DNA for the CDR3 is TGTGCCTGGAGCTTCGCCTACGAGCAGTACTTC.

The rearrangement links TRBV2 to TRBJ2-1; weak D call: TRBD1 (6 bases). This CDR3 region has 13 residues. Per the germline V gene, CDR1 is SNHLY and CDR2 is FYNNEI. V dropped 5 bases and J dropped 4 bases, with 9 bases sitting between them. This CDR3 is CASSSGQYNEQFF. The CDR3 DNA reads as TGTGCCAGCAGTTCGGGACAATACAATGAGCAGTTCTTC.

This chain's CDR3 is CASSRGQWDNEQFF. The CDR3, as DNA: TGTGCCAGCAGCCGCGGGCAGTGGGACAATGAGCAGTTCTTC. The chain recombines TRBV7-9 with TRBJ2-1, with a weak D call TRBD2 (5 bases). The CDR3 contains 14 residues. Germline CDR1 and CDR2: SEHNR and FQNEAQ (reference sequence). V was clipped by 5 bases and J by 5 bases, with 13 bases between them. Full variable domain (rest looked up from reference TRBV7-9 and TRBJ2-1): DTGVSQNPRHKITKRGQNVTFRCDPISEHNRLYWYRQTLGQGPEFLTYFQNEAQLEKSRLLSDRFSAERPKGSFSTLEIQRTEQGDSAMYLCASSRGQWDNEQFFGPGTRLTVL.

The J gene is TRBJ2-3, the V gene TRBV27; possible D gene TRBD1, 5 bases. The CDR3 loop spans 14 amino acids. V shed 6 bases and J shed 1 base, with 11 bases lying between them. Germline V gene sequence: CDR1 MNHEY, CDR2 SMNVEV (reference sequence). Written as DNA, the CDR3 is TGTGCCAGCAGCCGGGTGGGGCGCACAGATACGCAGTATTTT. It specifies CASSRVGRTDTQYF.

This chain connects TRBV5-1 to TRBJ1-3; D ambiguous. Germline V lookup: CDR1 SGHRS, CDR2 YFSETQ. Trimming removed 2 bases at V and 0 bases at J, with 6 bases between. There are 14 residues in the CDR3. The CDR3 region has the DNA TGCGCCAGCAGCTTAGGGTCCTCTGGAAACACCATATATTTT. This codes for CASSLGSSGNTIYF.

The V call is TRBV30, the J call TRBJ2-3; TRBD2 aligns across 7 bases. Germline CDR1 GTSNPN, CDR2 SVGIG (reference sequence). Trimming at V came to 2 bases and at J to 6 bases, leaving 17 bases not matched to a gene. This CDR3 has 17 residues. The CDR3 coding sequence is TGTGCCTGGAGTTTAGGGTTTGTGGGAGGGGATCTTGATACGCAGTATTTT. This translates into CAWSLGFVGGDLDTQYF. The full variable domain, completed using reference TRBV30 and TRBJ2-3, is SQTIHQWPATLVQPVGSPLSLECTVEGTSNPNLYWYRQAAGRGLQLLFYSVGIGQISSEVPQNLSASRPQDRQFILSSKKLLLSDSGFYLCAWSLGFVGGDLDTQYFGPGTRLTVL.

The gene calls are TRBV7-3 and TRBJ2-3; 10 bases are a match to TRBD1. Losses at the gene ends were 5 bases for V and 2 bases for J; bases not matched to a gene: 7. The CDR3 runs to 16 residues. Germline CDR1 reads SGHTA; CDR2 reads FQGTGA. The CDR3: CASSLGQGVTTDTQYF. DNA for the CDR3: TGTGCCAGCAGCCTCGGACAGGGGGTGACCACAGATACGCAGTATTTT.

This rearrangement joins TRBV4-3 to TRBJ2-1; no reliable D call. Germline V gene lookup returns CDR1 LGHNA and CDR2 YSLEER. Trimming removed 0 bases from V and 0 bases from J, with 9 bases in between. The CDR3 spans 16 residues. The CDR3 DNA sequence: TGCGCCAGCAGCCAAGATTCCAACCCCTCCTACAATGAGCAGTTCTTC. Its translation: CASSQDSNPSYNEQFF.

The chain employs TRBV19 and TRBJ1-5; no clear D gene. Germline CDR1 is LNHDA and CDR2 is SQIVND (reference sequence). This CDR3 is built from 15 residues. V was cut by 3 bases and J by 0 bases, with 9 bases left in between. CDR3 nucleotide sequence: TGTGCCAGTAGTATGGAGGGAGATAGCAATCAGCCCCAGCATTTT. Its translation: CASSMEGDSNQPQHF.

The chain couples TRBV7-3 to TRBJ1-1, with D tentatively TRBD1 (5 bases). Germline V gene sequence: CDR1 SGHTA, CDR2 FQGTGA. The CDR3 is 15 residues long. V was trimmed by 6 bases and J by 0 bases, leaving 14 bases between them. For the CDR3, the DNA is TGTGCCAGCAGTCCCCGGGGGGGAATGAACACTGAAGCTTTCTTT. Its protein product is CASSPRGGMNTEAFF.

The chain has TRBV29-1 and TRBJ2-7, with D possibly being TRBD1 or TRBD2 (6 bases each). This CDR3 spans 13 amino acids. Germline-derived CDR1 and CDR2 are SQVTM and ANQGSEA. Deletions cut 4 bases from V and 3 bases from J, with 13 bases between. The CDR3 protein is CSVAKGGIYEQYF. The CDR3 DNA is TGCAGCGTTGCGAAGGGGGGCATCTACGAGCAGTACTTC.